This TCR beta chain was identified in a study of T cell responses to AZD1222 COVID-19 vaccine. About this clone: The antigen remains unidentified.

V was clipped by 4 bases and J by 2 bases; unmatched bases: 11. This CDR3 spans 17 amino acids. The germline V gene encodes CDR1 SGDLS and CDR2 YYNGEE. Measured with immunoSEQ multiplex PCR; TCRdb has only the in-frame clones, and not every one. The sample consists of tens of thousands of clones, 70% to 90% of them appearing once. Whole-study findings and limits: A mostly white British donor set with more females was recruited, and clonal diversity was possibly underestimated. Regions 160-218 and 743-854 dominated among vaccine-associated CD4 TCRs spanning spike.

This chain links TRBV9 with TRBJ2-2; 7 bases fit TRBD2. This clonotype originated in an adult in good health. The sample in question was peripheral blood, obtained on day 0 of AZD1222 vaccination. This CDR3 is CASSPYLLADNTGELFF. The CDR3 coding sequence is TGTGCCAGCAGCCCCTATCTGCTAGCGGACAACACCGGGGAGCTGTTTTTT. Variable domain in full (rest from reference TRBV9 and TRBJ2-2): DSGVTQTPKHLITATGQRVTLRCSPRSGDLSVYWYQQSLDQGLQFLIQYYNGEERAKGNILERFSAQQFPDLHSELNLSSLELGDSALYFCASSPYLLADNTGELFFGEGSRLTVL.